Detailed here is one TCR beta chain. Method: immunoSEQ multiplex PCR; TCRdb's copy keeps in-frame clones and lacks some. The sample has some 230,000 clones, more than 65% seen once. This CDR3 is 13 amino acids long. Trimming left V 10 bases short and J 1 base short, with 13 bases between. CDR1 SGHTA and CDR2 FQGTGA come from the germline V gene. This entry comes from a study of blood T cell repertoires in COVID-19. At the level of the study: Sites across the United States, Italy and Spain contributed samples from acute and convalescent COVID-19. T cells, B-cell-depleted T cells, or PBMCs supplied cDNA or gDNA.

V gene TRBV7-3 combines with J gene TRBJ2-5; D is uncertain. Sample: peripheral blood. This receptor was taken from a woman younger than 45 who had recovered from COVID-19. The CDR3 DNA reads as TGTGCCACTCAATCAGGCAGCCAAGAGACCCAGTACTTC. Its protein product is CATQSGSQETQYF.